This T cell receptor beta chain was identified during a study of blood T cell repertoires in COVID-19. Study details: Acute and convalescent COVID-19 samples came from the United States, Italy and Spain. In each case, the material was cDNA or gDNA derived from T cells, B-cell-depleted T cells, or PBMCs.

V was pared by 5 bases and J by 5 bases, with 13 bases between. The germline CDR1 and CDR2 sequences are MDHEN and SYDVKM. The CDR3 has 14 residues. Study processing details: Using reference gene primer amplification, nucleated cell counts were estimated. Only in-frame clones appear in the TCRdb table, and some are missing; sequencing was by immunoSEQ multiplex PCR. For V, J and clone size, that table is used; D and trimming come from the DNA. The sample carries around 67,000 clones, roughly 86% recorded once. The sequenced sample was peripheral blood. This rearrangement joins TRBV28 to TRBJ1-5, with D possibly TRBD1 on 5 matching bases. The source of this sequence is an older man with acute or convalescent COVID-19. CDR3 in amino acids: CASSPQGVHQPQHF. For the CDR3, the DNA is TGTGCCAGCAGTCCCCAGGGTGTCCATCAGCCCCAGCATTTT.